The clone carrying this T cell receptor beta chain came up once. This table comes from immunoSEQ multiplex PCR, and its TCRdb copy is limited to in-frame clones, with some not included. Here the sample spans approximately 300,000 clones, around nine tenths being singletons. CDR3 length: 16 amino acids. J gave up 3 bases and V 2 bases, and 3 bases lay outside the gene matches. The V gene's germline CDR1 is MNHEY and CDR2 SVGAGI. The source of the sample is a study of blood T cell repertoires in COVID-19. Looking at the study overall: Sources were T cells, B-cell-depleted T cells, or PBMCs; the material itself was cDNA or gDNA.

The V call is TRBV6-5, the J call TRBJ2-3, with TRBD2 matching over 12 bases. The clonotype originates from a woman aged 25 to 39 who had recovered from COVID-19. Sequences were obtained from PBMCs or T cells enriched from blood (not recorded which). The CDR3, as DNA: TGTGCCAGCAGTTACGTCCTAGCGGGGGGGACAGATACGCAGTATTTT. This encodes CASSYVLAGGTDTQYF.